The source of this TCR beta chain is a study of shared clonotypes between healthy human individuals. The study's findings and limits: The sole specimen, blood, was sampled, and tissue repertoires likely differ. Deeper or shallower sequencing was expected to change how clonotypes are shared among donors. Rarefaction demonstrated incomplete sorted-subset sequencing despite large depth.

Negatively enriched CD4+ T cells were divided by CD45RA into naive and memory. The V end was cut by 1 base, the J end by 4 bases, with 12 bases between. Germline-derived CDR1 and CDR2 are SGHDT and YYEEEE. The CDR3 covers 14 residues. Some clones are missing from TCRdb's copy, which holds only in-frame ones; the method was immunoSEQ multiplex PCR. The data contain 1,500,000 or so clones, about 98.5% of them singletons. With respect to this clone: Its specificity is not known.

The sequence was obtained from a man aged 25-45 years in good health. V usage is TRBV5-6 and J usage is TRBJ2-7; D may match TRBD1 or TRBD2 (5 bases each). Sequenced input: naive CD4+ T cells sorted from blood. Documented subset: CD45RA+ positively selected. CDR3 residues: CASSLTRGRYEQYF. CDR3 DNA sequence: TGTGCCAGCAGCTTGACGAGGGGCAGGTACGAGCAGTACTTC.